These 23 T cell receptor beta chains were sequenced from one sample in a study of T cells in Graves' hyperthyroidism and ophthalmopathy. RNA transcripts served as the template for amplifying TCR beta CDR3 regions. RT-PCR in the first round (using the HTBI primer set) targeted the TCR CDR3. TCRdb fed the multiplex PCR reads into MiXCR, producing one record per CDR3 protein. The sample carries under 250,000 distinct CDR3 sequences, approximately 23% recorded once. Sequencing input: blood. The receptors shown here come from a woman in her forties with Graves' ophthalmopathy.

This clonotype was recorded many times. The chain employs TRBV27 and TRBJ1-1; a weak D match, TRBD1 (5 bases). Germline V gene lookup returns CDR1 MNHEY and CDR2 SMNVEV (reference sequence). The CDR3 runs 14 residues. V was pared by 6 bases and J by 4 bases, with 15 bases between. The CDR3 spells CASSLGGIGTEAFF. CDR3 DNA: TGTGCCAGCAGCCTCGGGGGGATTGGCACTGAAGCTTTCTTT.

Comments on this clonotype: Relative to the germline gene, one junction end is altered; a read error may explain this. The CDR3 DNA reads TGTGCCAGCAGCCAGGGCGGGACAGGGTCCTACGAGCAATACTTC. Its protein product is CASSQGGTGSYEQYF. The gene calls are TRBV28 and TRBJ2-7; the match to TRBD1 covers 9 bases. The germline V gene encodes CDR1 MDHEN and CDR2 SYDVKM. The CDR3 runs 15 residues.

This clonotype has at least ten counts. The CDR3 coding sequence is TGTGCCAGCAGTCCGACGGCAGTAGCGGACTACGAGCAGTACTTC. Amino acid sequence: CASSPTAVADYEQYF. This chain connects TRBV27 to TRBJ2-7; maybe TRBD2 (6 bases). The CDR3 consists of 15 residues. Trimming stripped 5 bases from V and 3 bases from J, with 17 bases between. Germline V gene sequence: CDR1 MNHEY, CDR2 SMNVEV (reference sequence).

Ten or more counts support this clonotype. The genes are TRBV11-1 and TRBJ2-2, with TRBD2 matching 9 bases. Germline V CDR1 and CDR2: SGHAT, FQDESV (reference sequence). This CDR3 has 16 amino acids. V lost 3 bases, J lost 7 bases, and 9 bases stayed unmatched. The CDR3 DNA reads as TGTGCCAGCAGCTTTGGGGCTAGCGGGACACGCGGGGAGCTGTTTTTT. Protein product: CASSFGASGTRGELFF.

This clonotype was detected ten times or more. The gene calls are TRBV28 and TRBJ2-7, with 7 bases lining up with TRBD1. After removal of 3 bases from V and 3 bases from J, the junction contained 5 bases not matched to a gene. The CDR3 runs 14 residues. The V gene's germline CDR1 is MDHEN and CDR2 SYDVKM. CDR3 sequence: CASSLNPGGYEQYF. The CDR3 nucleotides are TGTGCCAGCAGTTTGAATCCAGGGGGCTACGAGCAGTACTTC.

This clonotype was found many times. J is TRBJ2-7 and V is TRBV11-2, with TRBD2 matching over 13 bases. Germline CDR1 SGHAT, CDR2 FQNNGV. CDR3 size: 18 residues. V shed 5 bases and J 3 bases; nucleotides not matched to a gene: 13. This CDR3 is CASSLLAGGGSGSYEQYF. The CDR3, as DNA: TGTGCCAGCAGCCTACTAGCGGGAGGGGGGTCGGGTAGCTACGAGCAGTACTTC.

This clonotype was counted ten times or more. This sequence joins TRBV12-3 or TRBV12-4 and TRBJ2-4, with D possibly being TRBD1 (6 bases). V lost 5 bases and J lost 7, with 12 bases in between. This CDR3 contains 13 residues. In DNA form, the CDR3 reads TGTGCCAGCAGTCCCTTACAGGGTAACATTCAGTACTTC. It codes for CASSPLQGNIQYF.

This clonotype has ten or more counts. The chain recombines TRBV15 with TRBJ1-5; no clear D gene. The CDR3 sequence is 14 residues long. V lost 0 bases to trimming and J lost 6 bases, with 9 bases between them. The germline gives CDR1 LNHNV, CDR2 YYDKDF (reference sequence). CDR3 sequence (DNA): TGTGCCACCAGCAGAGATCTGGGAGGTCAGCCCCAGCATTTT. Protein: CATSRDLGGQPQHF.

This clonotype came up many times. The chain couples TRBV28 to TRBJ1-5; no clear D gene. Germline V gives CDR1 MDHEN, CDR2 SYDVKM. V was trimmed by 2 bases and J by 0 bases, leaving 8 bases between them. CDR3 length equals 15 residues. CDR3 sequence (DNA): TGTGCCAGCAGTTTACATGGATATAGCAATCAGCCCCAGCATTTT. This codes for CASSLHGYSNQPQHF.

This clonotype was counted ten times or more. The chain is built from TRBV5-1 and TRBJ2-7; D assignment may be TRBD1 or TRBD2 (5 bases each). Germline CDR1 SGHRS, CDR2 YFSETQ. This CDR3 has 14 amino acids. With 4 bases removed from V and 3 bases from J, the gap between germline ends came to 14 bases. As DNA, the CDR3 is TGCGCCAGCAGCGGGGACCCAACTATCTACGAGCAGTACTTC. This encodes CASSGDPTIYEQYF.

This clonotype was observed many times. Here the CDR3 DNA reads TGTGCCAGCAGCTTAGCGGGTAGCGGGAGATCTATGGAGACCCAGTACTTC. Amino acid sequence: CASSLAGSGRSMETQYF. V gene TRBV7-2 combines with J gene TRBJ2-5; 9 bases align to TRBD2. There are 17 residues in the CDR3. Looked up from germline, CDR1 is SGHTA and CDR2 is FQGNSA. J lost 5 bases, V lost 0 bases, and 10 bases had no gene match.

This clonotype was recorded at least ten times. The chain is built from TRBV19 and TRBJ1-2; maybe TRBD1 (5 bases). The CDR3 length is 12 residues. Germline CDR1 is LNHDA and CDR2 is SQIVND (reference sequence). V was clipped by 6 bases and J by 8 bases, with 13 bases between them. CDR3 amino acids: CASRGESRGYTF. CDR3 coding DNA: TGTGCCAGTAGGGGGGAATCGCGAGGCTACACCTTC.

This clonotype was detected ten times or more. This chain links TRBV7-2 with TRBJ2-4, with 8 bases that match TRBD2. The J segment lost 8 bases and the V segment lost 3 bases, leaving 9 bases of the junction unmatched. This CDR3 contains 15 residues. Germline V gene lookup returns CDR1 SGHTA and CDR2 FQGNSA. For the CDR3, the DNA is TGTGCCAGCAGCTTCCAGAACGGGAGGGCGGACATTCAGTACTTC. This gives the protein CASSFQNGRADIQYF.

V is TRBV7-3 and J is TRBJ2-5; either TRBD1 or TRBD2 may fit D (7 bases each). The CDR3 has 13 amino acids. Germline loops: CDR1 SGHTA, CDR2 FQGTGA. V gave up 5 bases and J gave up 5 bases, with 12 bases separating them. DNA for the CDR3: TGTGCCAGCAGCACCCAGGGGGGGGAGACCCAGTACTTC. Translation gives CASSTQGGETQYF.

This clonotype was found a few times. A read error is possible here, since a much larger clone lies one base away. The chain uses TRBV5-1 and TRBJ1-1; D is perhaps TRBD1 (6 bases). V shed 1 base and J shed 3 bases, with 16 bases lying between them. The CDR3 covers 16 residues. The germline gives CDR1 SGHRS, CDR2 YFSETQ. CDR3 sequence: CASSLFVEQGDTEAFF. The DNA of the CDR3 is TGCGCCAGCAGCTTGTTTGTTGAACAGGGAGACACTGAAGCTTTCTTT.

This chain's CDR3 is CASSARGSGYTF. CDR3 nucleotide sequence: TGTGCCAGCAGCGCCAGGGGGTCTGGCTACACCTTC. V and J are TRBV6-1 and TRBJ1-2; 7 nucleotides line up with TRBD1. Germline V gene lookup returns CDR1 MNHNS and CDR2 SASEGT. V was pared by 6 bases and J by 7 bases, with 5 bases of the junction left unmatched. The CDR3 totals 12 residues.

This clonotype showed up many times. The chain carries TRBV13 and TRBJ2-5, with 10 bases lining up with TRBD1. The germline gives CDR1 PRHDT, CDR2 FYEKMQ (reference sequence). This CDR3 has 14 amino acids. V lost 4 bases, J lost 5 bases, and 4 bases stayed unmatched. The CDR3 nucleotides are TGTGCCAGCAGCTACGGACAGGGGGACGAGACCCAGTACTTC. Its protein is CASSYGQGDETQYF.

The chain uses TRBV3-1 and TRBJ1-1; TRBD1 matches 10 bases. In germline, CDR1 is LGHDT, CDR2 YNNKEL (reference sequence). The CDR3 has 15 residues. Trimming removed 8 bases from V and 3 bases from J; junction bases left unmatched: 9. The DNA for the CDR3 is TGTGCCAGCGGCCGAAGGACAGGGGGGGACACTGAAGCTTTCTTT. It codes for CASGRRTGGDTEAFF.

This chain links TRBV2 with TRBJ1-2, with D hard to call. The germline gives CDR1 SNHLY, CDR2 FYNNEI. The CDR3 consists of 13 residues. Between the trimmed V and J ends, which lost 5 bases and 3 bases, there was a span of 10 bases. CDR3 sequence: CASSLVRDYGYTF. In DNA, the CDR3 is TGTGCCAGCAGTCTCGTGAGGGACTATGGCTACACCTTC. The full variable domain, in which reference TRBV2 and TRBJ1-2 provide the parts outside the CDR3, is EPEVTQTPSHQVTQMGQEVILRCVPISNHLYFYWYRQILGQKVEFLVSFYNNEISEKSEIFDDQFSVERPDGSNFTLKIRSTKLEDSAMYFCASSLVRDYGYTFGSGTRLTVV.

This clonotype was counted ten times or more. The V and J genes are TRBV19 and TRBJ2-7; TRBD2 agrees at 10 bases. The germline gives CDR1 LNHDA, CDR2 SQIVND (reference sequence). V lost 5 bases to trimming and J lost 0 bases; unmatched junction nucleotides: 4. The CDR3 is 15 residues long. The CDR3 region is CASSLIAGGSYEQYF. CDR3 in DNA: TGTGCCAGTAGTCTCATAGCGGGAGGCTCCTACGAGCAGTACTTC.

This clonotype was seen many times. The rearrangement joins TRBV2 to TRBJ1-1; 7 bases are shared with TRBD1. The CDR3 totals 12 residues. Germline V gene data show CDR1 as SNHLY and CDR2 as FYNNEI. V shed 4 bases and J 8 bases; nucleotides not matched to a gene: 4. CDR3 nucleotide sequence: TGTGCCAGCAGTGTCCCGGGACAGGAAGCTTTCTTT. Amino acid sequence: CASSVPGQEAFF. Full variable domain (missing parts from reference TRBV2 and TRBJ1-1): EPEVTQTPSHQVTQMGQEVILRCVPISNHLYFYWYRQILGQKVEFLVSFYNNEISEKSEIFDDQFSVERPDGSNFTLKIRSTKLEDSAMYFCASSVPGQEAFFGQGTRLTVV.

The table lists this clonotype with many counts. The chain combines TRBV6-5 with TRBJ1-1, with D possibly being TRBD1 (5 bases). Trimming stripped 3 bases from V and 0 bases from J, with 11 bases between. In germline, CDR1 is MNHEY, CDR2 SVGAGI. The CDR3 has 15 amino acids. CDR3 sequence reads: CASSYLGHLNTEAFF. CDR3 in DNA: TGTGCCAGCAGTTATCTTGGACACCTGAACACTGAAGCTTTCTTT.

This clonotype was counted many times. The junction shows a germline mismatch at one end, possibly a read error. V gene TRBV5-1 combines with J gene TRBJ2-2, with TRBD1 matching over 11 bases. Germline V gene data show CDR1 as SGHRS and CDR2 as YFSETQ. This CDR3 has 15 amino acids. This chain's CDR3 is CASSRDRGDTGELFF. The CDR3 DNA sequence: TGCGCTAGCAGCAGGGACAGGGGGGACACCGGGGAGCTGTTTTTT.